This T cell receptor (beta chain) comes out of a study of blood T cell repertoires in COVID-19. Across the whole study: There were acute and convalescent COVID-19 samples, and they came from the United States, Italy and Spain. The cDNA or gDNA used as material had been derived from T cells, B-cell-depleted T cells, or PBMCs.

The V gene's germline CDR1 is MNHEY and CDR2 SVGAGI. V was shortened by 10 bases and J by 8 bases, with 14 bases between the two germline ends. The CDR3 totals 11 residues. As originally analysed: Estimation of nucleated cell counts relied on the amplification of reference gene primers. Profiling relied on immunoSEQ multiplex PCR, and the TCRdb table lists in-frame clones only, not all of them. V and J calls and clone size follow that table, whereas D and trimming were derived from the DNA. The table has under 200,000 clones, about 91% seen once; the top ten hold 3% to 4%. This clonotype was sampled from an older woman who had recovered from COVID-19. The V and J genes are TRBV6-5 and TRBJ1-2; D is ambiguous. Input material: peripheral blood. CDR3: CAITITGGYTF. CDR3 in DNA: TGTGCCATCACCATTACGGGAGGCTACACCTTC.